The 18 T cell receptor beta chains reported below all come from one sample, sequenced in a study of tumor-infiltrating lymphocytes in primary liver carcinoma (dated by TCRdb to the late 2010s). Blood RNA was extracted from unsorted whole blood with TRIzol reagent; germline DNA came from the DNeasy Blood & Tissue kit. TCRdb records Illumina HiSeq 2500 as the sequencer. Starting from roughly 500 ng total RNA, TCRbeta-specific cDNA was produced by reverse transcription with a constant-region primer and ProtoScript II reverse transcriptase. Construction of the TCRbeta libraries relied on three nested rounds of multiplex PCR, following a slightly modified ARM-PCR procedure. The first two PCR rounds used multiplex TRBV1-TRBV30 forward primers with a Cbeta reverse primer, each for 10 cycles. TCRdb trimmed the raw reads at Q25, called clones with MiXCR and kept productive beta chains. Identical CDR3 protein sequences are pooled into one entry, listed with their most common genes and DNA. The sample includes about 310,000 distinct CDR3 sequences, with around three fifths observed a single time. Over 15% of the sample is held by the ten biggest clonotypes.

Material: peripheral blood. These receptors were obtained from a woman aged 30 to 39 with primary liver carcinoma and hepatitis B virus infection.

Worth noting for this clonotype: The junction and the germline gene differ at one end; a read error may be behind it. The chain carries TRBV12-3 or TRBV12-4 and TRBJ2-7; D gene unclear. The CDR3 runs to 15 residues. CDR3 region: CASSLRRRGSYKQYF. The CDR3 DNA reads TGTGCCAGCAGTCTAAGGCGGAGAGGTTCCTACAAGCAGTACTTC.

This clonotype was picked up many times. Here the CDR3 reads CSVPGTGGSGRRNEQFF. In nucleotides, the CDR3 is TGCAGCGTCCCCGGGACAGGGGGGAGCGGGAGGCGGAATGAGCAGTTCTTC. The J gene is TRBJ2-1, the V gene TRBV29-1, with 11 bases fitting TRBD1. Germline V CDR1 and CDR2: SQVTM, ANQGSEA. Trimming at V came to 6 bases and at J to 7 bases, leaving 17 bases not matched to a gene. CDR3 length: 17 amino acids.

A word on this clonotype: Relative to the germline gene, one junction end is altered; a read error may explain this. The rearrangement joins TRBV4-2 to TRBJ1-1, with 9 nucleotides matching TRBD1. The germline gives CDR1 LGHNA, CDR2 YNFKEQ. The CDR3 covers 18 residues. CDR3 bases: TGTGCCAGTAGCCAAACTCAACGACAGGGGGAGTTCTTCACTGAAGCTTTCTTT. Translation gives CASSQTQRQGEFFTEAFF.

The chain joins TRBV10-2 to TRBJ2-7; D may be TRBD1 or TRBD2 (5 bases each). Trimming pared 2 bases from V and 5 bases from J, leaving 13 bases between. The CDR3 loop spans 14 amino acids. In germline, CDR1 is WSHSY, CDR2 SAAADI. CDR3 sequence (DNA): TGCGCCAGCAGTGAGAACGATGGGGGTCACGAGCAGTACTTC. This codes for CASSENDGGHEQYF.

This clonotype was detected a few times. The CDR3 region has the DNA TGTGCCAGCAGTGAAGCCGGGCTAGCCAAAAACATTCAGTACTTC. Protein: CASSEAGLAKNIQYF. The J gene is TRBJ2-4, the V gene TRBV6-1; D unresolved. V lost 0 bases and J 0 bases, leaving 6 bases between the germline ends. In germline, CDR1 is MNHNS, CDR2 SASEGT. The CDR3 consists of 15 residues.

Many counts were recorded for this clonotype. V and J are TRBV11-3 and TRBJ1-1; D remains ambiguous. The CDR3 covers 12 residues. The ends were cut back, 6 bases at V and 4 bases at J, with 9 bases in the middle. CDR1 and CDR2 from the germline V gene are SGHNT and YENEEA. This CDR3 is CASRRMGTEAFF. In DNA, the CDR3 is TGTGCCAGCAGACGCATGGGCACTGAAGCTTTCTTT.

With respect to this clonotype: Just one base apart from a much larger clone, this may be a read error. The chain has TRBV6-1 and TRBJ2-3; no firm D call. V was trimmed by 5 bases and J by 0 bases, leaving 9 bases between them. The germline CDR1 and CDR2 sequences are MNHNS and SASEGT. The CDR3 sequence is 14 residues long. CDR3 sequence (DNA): TGTGCCAGCAGTATGGAGTGGAGCACAGATACGCAGTATTTT. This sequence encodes CASSMEWSTDTQYF.

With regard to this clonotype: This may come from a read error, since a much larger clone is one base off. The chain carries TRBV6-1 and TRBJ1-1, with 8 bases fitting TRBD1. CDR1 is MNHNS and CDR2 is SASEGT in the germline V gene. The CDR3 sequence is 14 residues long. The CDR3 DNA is TGTACCAGCAGCTCAGGGGGCGTCAAGGCTGAAGCTTTCTTT. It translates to CTSSSGGVKAEAFF.

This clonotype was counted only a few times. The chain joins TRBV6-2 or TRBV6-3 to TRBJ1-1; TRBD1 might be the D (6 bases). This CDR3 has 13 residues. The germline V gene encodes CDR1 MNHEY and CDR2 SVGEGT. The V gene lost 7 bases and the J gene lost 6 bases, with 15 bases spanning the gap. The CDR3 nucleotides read TGTGCCAGCAACCTACAGGGAGTCGCTGAAGCTTTCTTT. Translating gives CASNLQGVAEAFF.

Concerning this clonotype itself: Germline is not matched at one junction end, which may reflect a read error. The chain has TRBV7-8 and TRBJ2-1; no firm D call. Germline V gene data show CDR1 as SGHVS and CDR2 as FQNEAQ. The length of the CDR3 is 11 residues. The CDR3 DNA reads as TGTGCCAGCAGCTTAATGAATGAGGAGTTCTTC. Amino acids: CASSLMNEEFF. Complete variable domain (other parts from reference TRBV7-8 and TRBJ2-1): GAGVSQSPRYKVAKRGQDVALRCDPISGHVSLFWYQQALGQGPEFLTYFQNEAQLDKSGLPSDRFFAERPEGSVSTLKIQRTQQEDSAVYLCASSLMNEEFFGPGTRLTVL.

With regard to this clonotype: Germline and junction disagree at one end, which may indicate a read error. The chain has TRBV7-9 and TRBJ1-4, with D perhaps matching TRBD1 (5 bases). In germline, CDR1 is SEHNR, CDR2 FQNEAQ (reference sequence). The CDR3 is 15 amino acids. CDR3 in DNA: TGTGCCAGCAGCCCCCAGGGCGCAACTAAAGAAAAACTGTTTTTT. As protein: CASSPQGATKEKLFF.

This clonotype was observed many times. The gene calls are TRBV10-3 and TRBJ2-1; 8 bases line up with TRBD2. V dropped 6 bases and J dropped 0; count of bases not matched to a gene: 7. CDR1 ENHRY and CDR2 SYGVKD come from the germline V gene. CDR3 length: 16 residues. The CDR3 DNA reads TGTGCCATCAGGGATAGCGGGAAGAGCTCCTACAATGAGCAGTTCTTC. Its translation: CAIRDSGKSSYNEQFF.

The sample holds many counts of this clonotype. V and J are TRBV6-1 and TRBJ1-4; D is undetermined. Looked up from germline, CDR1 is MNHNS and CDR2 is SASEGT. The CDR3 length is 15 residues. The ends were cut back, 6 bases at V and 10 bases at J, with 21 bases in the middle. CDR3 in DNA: TGTGCCAGCAGAGAACTTGGACGGGTGGAAGGAAAACTGTTTTTT. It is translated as CASRELGRVEGKLFF.

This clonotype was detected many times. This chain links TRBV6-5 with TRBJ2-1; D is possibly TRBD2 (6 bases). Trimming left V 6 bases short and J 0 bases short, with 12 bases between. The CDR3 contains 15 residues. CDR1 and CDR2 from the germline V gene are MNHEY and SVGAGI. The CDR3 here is CASSSGDFSYNEQFF. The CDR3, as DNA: TGTGCCAGCAGCTCCGGGGACTTCTCCTACAATGAGCAGTTCTTC.

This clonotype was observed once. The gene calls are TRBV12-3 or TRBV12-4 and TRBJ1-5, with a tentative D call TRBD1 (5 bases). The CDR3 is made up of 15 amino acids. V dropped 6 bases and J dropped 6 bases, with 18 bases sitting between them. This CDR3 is CASSRSGGVSQPQHF. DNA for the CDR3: TGTGCCAGCAGCCGAAGCGGGGGGGTCAGTCAGCCCCAGCATTTT.

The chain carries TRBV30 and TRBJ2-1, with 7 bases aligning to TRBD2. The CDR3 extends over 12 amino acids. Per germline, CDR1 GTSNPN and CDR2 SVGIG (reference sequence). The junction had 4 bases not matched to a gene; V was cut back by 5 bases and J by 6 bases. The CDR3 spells CAWGLVGNEQFF. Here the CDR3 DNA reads TGTGCCTGGGGACTAGTGGGCAATGAGCAGTTCTTC.

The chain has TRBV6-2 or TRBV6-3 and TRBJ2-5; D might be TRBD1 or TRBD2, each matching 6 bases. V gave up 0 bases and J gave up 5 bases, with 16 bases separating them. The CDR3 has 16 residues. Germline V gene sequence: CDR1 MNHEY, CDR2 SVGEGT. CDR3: CASSYSRIRGGETQYF. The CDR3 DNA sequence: TGTGCCAGCAGTTACTCCCGGATTCGAGGGGGGGAGACCCAGTACTTC.

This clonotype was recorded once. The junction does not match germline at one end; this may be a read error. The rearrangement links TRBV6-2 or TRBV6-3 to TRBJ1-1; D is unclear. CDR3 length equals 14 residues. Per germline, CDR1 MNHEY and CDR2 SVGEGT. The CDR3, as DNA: TGTTCCAGCAGTTACGACGGAGAGAACACTGAAGCTTTCTTT. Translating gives CSSSYDGENTEAFF.